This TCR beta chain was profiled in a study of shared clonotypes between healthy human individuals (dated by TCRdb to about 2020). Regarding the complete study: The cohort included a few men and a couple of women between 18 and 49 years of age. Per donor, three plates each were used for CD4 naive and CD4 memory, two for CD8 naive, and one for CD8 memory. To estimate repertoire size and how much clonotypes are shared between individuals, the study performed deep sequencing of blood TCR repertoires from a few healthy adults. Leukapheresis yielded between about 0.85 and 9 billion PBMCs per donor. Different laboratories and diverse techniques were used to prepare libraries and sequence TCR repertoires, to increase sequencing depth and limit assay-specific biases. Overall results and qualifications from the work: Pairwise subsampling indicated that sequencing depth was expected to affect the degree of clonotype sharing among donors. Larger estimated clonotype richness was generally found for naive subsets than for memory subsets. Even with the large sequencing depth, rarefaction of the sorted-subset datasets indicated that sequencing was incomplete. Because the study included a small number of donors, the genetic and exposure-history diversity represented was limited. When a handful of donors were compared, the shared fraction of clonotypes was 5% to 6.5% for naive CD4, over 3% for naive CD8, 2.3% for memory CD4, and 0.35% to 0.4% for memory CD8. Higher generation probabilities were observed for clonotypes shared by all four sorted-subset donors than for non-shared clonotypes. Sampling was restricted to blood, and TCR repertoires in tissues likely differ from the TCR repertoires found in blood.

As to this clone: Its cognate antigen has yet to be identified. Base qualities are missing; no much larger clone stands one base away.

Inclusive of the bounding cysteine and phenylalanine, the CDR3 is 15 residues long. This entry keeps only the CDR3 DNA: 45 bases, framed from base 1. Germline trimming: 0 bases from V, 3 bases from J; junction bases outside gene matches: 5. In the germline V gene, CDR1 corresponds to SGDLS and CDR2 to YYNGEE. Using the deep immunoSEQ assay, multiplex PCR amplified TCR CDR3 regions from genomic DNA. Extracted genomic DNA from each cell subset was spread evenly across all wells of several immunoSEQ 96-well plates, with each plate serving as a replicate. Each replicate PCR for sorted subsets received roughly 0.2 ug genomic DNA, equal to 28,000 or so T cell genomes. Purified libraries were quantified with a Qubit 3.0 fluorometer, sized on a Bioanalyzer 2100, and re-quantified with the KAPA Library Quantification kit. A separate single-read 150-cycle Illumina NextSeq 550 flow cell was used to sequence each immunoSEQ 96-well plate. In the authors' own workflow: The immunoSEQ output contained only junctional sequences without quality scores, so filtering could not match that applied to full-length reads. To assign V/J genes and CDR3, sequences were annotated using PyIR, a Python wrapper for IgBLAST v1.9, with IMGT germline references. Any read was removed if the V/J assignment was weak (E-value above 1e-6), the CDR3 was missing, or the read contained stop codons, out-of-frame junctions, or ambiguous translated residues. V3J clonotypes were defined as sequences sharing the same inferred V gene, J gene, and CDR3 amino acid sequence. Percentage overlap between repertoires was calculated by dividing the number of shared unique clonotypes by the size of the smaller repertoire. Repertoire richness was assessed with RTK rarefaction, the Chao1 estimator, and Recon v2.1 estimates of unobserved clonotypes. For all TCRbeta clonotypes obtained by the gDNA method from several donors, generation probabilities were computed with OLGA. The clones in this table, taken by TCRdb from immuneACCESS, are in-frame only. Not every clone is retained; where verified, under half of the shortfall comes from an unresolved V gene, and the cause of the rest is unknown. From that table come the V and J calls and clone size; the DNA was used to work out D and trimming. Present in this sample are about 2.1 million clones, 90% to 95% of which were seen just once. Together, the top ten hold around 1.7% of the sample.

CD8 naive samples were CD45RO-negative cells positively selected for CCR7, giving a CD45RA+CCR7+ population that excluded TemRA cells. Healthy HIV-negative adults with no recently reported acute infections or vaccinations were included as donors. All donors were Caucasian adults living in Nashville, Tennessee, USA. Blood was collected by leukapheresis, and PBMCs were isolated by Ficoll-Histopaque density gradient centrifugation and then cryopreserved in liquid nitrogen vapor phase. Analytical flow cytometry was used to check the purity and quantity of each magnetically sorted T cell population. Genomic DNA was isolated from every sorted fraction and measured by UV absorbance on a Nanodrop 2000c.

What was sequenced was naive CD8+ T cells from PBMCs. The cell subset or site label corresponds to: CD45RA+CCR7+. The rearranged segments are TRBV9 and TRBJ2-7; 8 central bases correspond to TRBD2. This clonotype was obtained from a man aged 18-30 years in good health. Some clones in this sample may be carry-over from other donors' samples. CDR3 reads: CASSVGVAGNYEQYF. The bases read TGTGCCAGCAGCGTAGGTGTAGCGGGAAACTACGAGCAGTACTTC.